This is a list of T cell receptor beta chains from one sample in a study of blood T cells in healthy people across ages. MiXCR was run by TCRdb on the 5' RACE reads, yielding one entry per CDR3 protein. This sample yields approximately 690,000 distinct CDR3 sequences, of which about 54% are seen a single time; approximately 40% belongs to the top ten. What was sequenced was blood. The receptors here all came from a man aged 55 to 70 in good health. Both conserved end residues are part of each CDR3. Each record gives: J gene, clone size, V gene, D gene, CDR3 DNA, CDR3 protein. The D gene is left open where the match is weak. Clone size appears in some rows only: once, few, many, or a class for an expanded clone.

>TRBJ2-1|few|TRBV7-2|TRBD2
TGTGCCAGCAGCTTAGACACGGGGGGTTACAATGAGCAGTTCTTC
CASSLDTGGYNEQFF
>TRBJ2-3|.|TRBV11-2|.
TGTGCCAGCAGCTTAGACTGGGGGAGCACAGATACGCAGTATTTT
CASSLDWGSTDTQYF
>TRBJ2-7|.|TRBV20-1|TRBD1
TGCAGTGCTAGAGATGGGACAGGGCTTAACTACGAGCAGTACTTC
CSARDGTGLNYEQYF
>TRBJ2-7|few|TRBV28|TRBD1
TGTGCCAGCAGTTCTGGGGGACAGGGTGACTACGAGCAGTACTTC
CASSSGGQGDYEQYF
>TRBJ2-6|once|TRBV5-1|TRBD1
TGCGCCAGCAGCACAGGGGACTCTGGGGCCAACGTCCTGACTTTC
CASSTGDSGANVLTF
>TRBJ1-2|.|TRBV4-1|.
TGCGCCAGCAGCCAAGGGGACCGAGGCGGGGGCTACACCTTC
CASSQGDRGGGYTF
>TRBJ1-6|.|TRBV5-1|.
TGCGCCAGCAGGGTGGATAGCTATAATTCACCCCTCCACTTT
CASRVDSYNSPLHF
>TRBJ2-1|.|TRBV20-1|.
TGCAGTGCTGGGAGGCAAGCGGGGCAGTTCTTC
CSAGRQAGQFF
>TRBJ2-1|.|TRBV24-1|.
TGTGCCACCGCGAAAGGACAGCACTACAATGAGCAGTTCTTC
CATAKGQHYNEQFF
>TRBJ2-5|.|TRBV10-3|.
TGTGCCATCAGTTTGGAACTAGATCCGGCCTCGGGGACCCAGTACTTC
CAISLELDPASGTQYF
>TRBJ2-2|few|TRBV4-1|.
TGCGCCAGCAGCCAAGAGGAAGGGGTGGACGCCGGGGAGCTGTTTTTT
CASSQEEGVDAGELFF
>TRBJ2-5|few|TRBV24-1|TRBD1
TGTGCCACCAGTGACCCTACCGGGACAGGGCATATGGAGACCCAGTACTTC
CATSDPTGTGHMETQYF
>TRBJ1-2|.|TRBV7-7|.
TGTGCCAGCAGCTTAATCAACGGACCCAACTATGGCTACACCTTC
CASSLINGPNYGYTF
>TRBJ2-5|few|TRBV29-1|TRBD2
TGCAGCGTTGGTTTGCTAGCGGGGTCAGGGGAGACCCAGTACTTC
CSVGLLAGSGETQYF
>TRBJ2-3|.|TRBV29-1|TRBD2
TGCAGCGTGACTAGCGGGGCCCCCTATACGCAGTATTTT
CSVTSGAPYTQYF
>TRBJ1-2|few|TRBV20-1|.
TGCAGTGCTAGAGAAGAGGGGAAGGAGTCTGGCTACACCTTC
CSAREEGKESGYTF
>TRBJ1-2|.|TRBV25-1|.
TGTGCCAGCAGTCAGGGAGGCTACACCTTC
CASSQGGYTF
>TRBJ2-7|.|TRBV7-9|.
TGTGCCAGCAGCTTCGAGGGGGGAGAGCAGTACTTC
CASSFEGGEQYF
>TRBJ1-5|once|TRBV3-1|.
TGTGCCAGCAGCCAAGGCGTCGGGGGCGGCAATCAGCCCCAGCATTTT
CASSQGVGGGNQPQHF
>TRBJ2-7|.|TRBV6-5|TRBD2
TGTGCCAGCAGTTACTCCCCAGGCAGCGGGGGCTCCCACGAGCAGTACTTC
CASSYSPGSGGSHEQYF
>TRBJ2-1|few|TRBV25-1|TRBD1
TGTGCCAGCAGTGAAATATCAGGGGGCGAGTACAATGAGCAGTTCTTC
CASSEISGGEYNEQFF
>TRBJ2-3|.|TRBV6-1|TRBD1
TGTGCCAGCCTGGAGACAGGGCCTAGCACAGATACGCAGTATTTT
CASLETGPSTDTQYF
>TRBJ2-7|few|TRBV10-2|TRBD2
TGCGCCAGCAAGCGGGACGGATCCTACGAGCAGTACTTC
CASKRDGSYEQYF
>TRBJ2-1|.|TRBV24-1|.
TGTGCCACCGGCGACTACAATGAGCAGTTCTTC
CATGDYNEQFF
>TRBJ2-5|.|TRBV20-1|TRBD2
TGCAGAATAGAGCGGGGGGCAAAGGAGAATGAGCAGTACTTC
CRIERGAKENEQYF
>TRBJ2-7|.|TRBV20-1|TRBD1
TGCAGTGCATGGACAGGGTGCGAGCAGTACTTC
CSAWTGCEQYF
>TRBJ2-5|few|TRBV6-1|TRBD1
TGTGCCAGCAGAATAACAGGGGTGAGCCAGTACTTC
CASRITGVSQYF
>TRBJ1-4|.|TRBV7-2|.
TGTGCCAGCAGCGGCCGGGCCTCAACTAATGAAAAACTGTTTTTT
CASSGRASTNEKLFF
>TRBJ1-4|once|TRBV7-8|.
TGTGCCAGCAGCTTTCCGGGAGGAGGAGAAAAACTGTTTTTT
CASSFPGGGEKLFF
>TRBJ2-5|.|TRBV28|.
TGTGCCAGCAGAAAGGAGCTTAGGGAGACCCAGTACTTC
CASRKELRETQYF
>TRBJ2-1|.|TRBV10-3|TRBD1
TGTGCCATCAGTTTCCGGGACAGGGAAGGGAATGAGCAGTTCTTC
CAISFRDREGNEQFF
>TRBJ2-7|.|TRBV13|.
TGTGCCAGCAGCTTAGTGTTTCAGAACGAGCAGTACTTC
CASSLVFQNEQYF
>TRBJ2-3|.|TRBV9|TRBD2
TGTGCCAGCAGCCTTGGGACTAGCGGGGGGCTCACAGATACGCAGTATTTT
CASSLGTSGGLTDTQYF
>TRBJ1-2|.|TRBV15|.
TGTGCCACCAGCAGATCGCTCGGGGACCCCTACACCTTC
CATSRSLGDPYTF
>TRBJ1-2|.|TRBV6-6|.
TGTGCCAGCATCGGGACGGCGAACTATGGCTACACCTTC
CASIGTANYGYTF
>TRBJ1-1|.|TRBV28|.
TGTGCCAGCAGTTTATCCCAAAGGGGCGCCGCTGAAGCTTTCTTT
CASSLSQRGAAEAFF
>TRBJ2-3|.|TRBV11-3|.
TGTGCCGGAAATTTGACAGCCCGCACAGATACGCAGTATTTT
CAGNLTARTDTQYF
>TRBJ1-5|few|TRBV12-3/TRBV12-4|TRBD1
TGTGCCAGCAGACCGACAGGGATCGATCAGCCCCAGCATTTT
CASRPTGIDQPQHF
>TRBJ2-1|.|TRBV25-1|TRBD1
TGTGCCAGCAGTGAAAGGGGCCAGGGGGCTTACAGTGAGCAGTTCTTC
CASSERGQGAYSEQFF
>TRBJ2-3|.|TRBV5-1|TRBD1
TGCGCCAGCAGCTTGGCCAGGTCAGGGGGCGAAGATACGCAGTATTTT
CASSLARSGGEDTQYF
>TRBJ2-5|.|TRBV29-1|TRBD1
TGCAGCGCCGGACAGGTTGAAGAGACCCAGTACTTC
CSAGQVEETQYF
>TRBJ2-7|.|TRBV20-1|.
TGCAGTGCTAGAGTTGACCTGGGACCCTACGAGCAGTACTTC
CSARVDLGPYEQYF
>TRBJ1-6|.|TRBV28|TRBD1
TGTGCCAGCAGTTTTCGCCCCGGGGACAGGGATAATTCACCCCTCCACTTT
CASSFRPGDRDNSPLHF
>TRBJ1-2|.|TRBV5-6|.
TGTGCCAGCAGCTTGGCAAGGAACTATGGCTACACCTTC
CASSLARNYGYTF
>TRBJ2-5|few|TRBV9|TRBD2
TGTGCCAGCAGCGCAGGACTAGCGGGGGCACAAGAGACCCAGTACTTC
CASSAGLAGAQETQYF
>TRBJ2-4|.|TRBV11-2|TRBD2
TGTGCCAGCAGCCAAGCCGGGGGGGACATTCAGTACTTC
CASSQAGGDIQYF
>TRBJ1-5|.|TRBV12-3/TRBV12-4|.
TGTACCTGCAGCTACCTAGGGTCGATGGCCCAGCATTTT
CTCSYLGSMAQHF
>TRBJ2-7|.|TRBV5-1|.
TGCGCCGGCACGATTGGGTACAGCATTGACTCCTACGAGCAGTACTTC
CAGTIGYSIDSYEQYF
>TRBJ1-1|.|TRBV4-1|TRBD1
TGCGCCAGCAGCCAAAGACTACAGGGGGTAAACACTGAAGCTTTCTTT
CASSQRLQGVNTEAFF
>TRBJ1-5|.|TRBV27|.
TGTGCCAGCAGTTTTGGGGGGTCCTATCAGCCCCAGCATTTT
CASSFGGSYQPQHF
>TRBJ2-1|few|TRBV12-3/TRBV12-4|.
TGTGCCAGCAGGGTCAACATTCAACAGCAGTTCTTC
CASRVNIQQQFF